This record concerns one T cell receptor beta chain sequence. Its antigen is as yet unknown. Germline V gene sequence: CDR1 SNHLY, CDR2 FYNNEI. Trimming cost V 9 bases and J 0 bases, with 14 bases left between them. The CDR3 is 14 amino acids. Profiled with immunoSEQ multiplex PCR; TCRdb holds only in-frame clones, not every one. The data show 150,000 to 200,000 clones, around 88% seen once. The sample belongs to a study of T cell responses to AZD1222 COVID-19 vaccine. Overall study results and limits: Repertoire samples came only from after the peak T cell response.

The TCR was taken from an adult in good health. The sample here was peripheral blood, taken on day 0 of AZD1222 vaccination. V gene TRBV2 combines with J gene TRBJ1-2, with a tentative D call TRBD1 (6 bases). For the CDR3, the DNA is TGTGCCAGAGGGACACTCACTTCTAACTATGGCTACACCTTC. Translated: CARGTLTSNYGYTF.